One and the same sample provided the 29 T cell receptor beta chains below, sequenced in a study of blood T cell repertoires in COVID-19. Repertoires were generated with immunoSEQ multiplex PCR, while TCRdb's copy carries only in-frame clones and drops some. The repertoire holds about 240,000 clones, with around 85% as singletons. Sequencing input: PBMCs or T cells enriched from blood (not recorded which). The receptors were sampled from a woman in her forties with acute COVID-19.

The CDR3 coding sequence is TGTGCCAGCAGCGTCAGACGCGGAAGCTCCTACGAGCAGTACTTC. Translating it yields CASSVRRGSSYEQYF. The chain combines TRBV3-1 (or the pseudogene TRBV3-2) with TRBJ2-7; D gene ambiguous. The V end lost 5 bases, the J end lost 0 bases, and 14 bases lay between the germline ends. This CDR3 is 15 amino acids long. From germline, CDR1 is LGHDT and CDR2 YNNKEL (reference sequence).

The chain carries TRBV18 and TRBJ2-1; D not resolved. Germline V gives CDR1 KGHSH, CDR2 LQKENI. The CDR3 runs to 19 residues. The V end lost 2 bases, the J end lost 0 bases, and 20 bases lay between the germline ends. DNA for the CDR3: TGTGCCAGCTCACCAATCCCCCCCCGAAGAACGAGCTCCTACAATGAGCAGTTCTTC. Encoded protein: CASSPIPPRRTSSYNEQFF.

The chain carries TRBV6-1 and TRBJ1-3; D gene uncertain. This CDR3 has 14 residues. Germline CDR1 and CDR2: MNHNS and SASEGT. The V and J ends lost 1 base and 7 bases respectively, with 11 bases between them. In nucleotides, the CDR3 is TGTGCCAGCAGTGAAGTGGGGAGGTTGAACACCATATATTTT. Translation gives CASSEVGRLNTIYF.

The rearrangement uses TRBV29-1 and TRBJ1-2; D is ambiguous. Trimming left V 1 base short and J 7 bases short, with 13 bases between. Germline V CDR1 and CDR2: SQVTM, ANQGSEA. There are 13 residues in the CDR3. As DNA, the CDR3 is TGCAGCGTTGAAGCGGGGTCAAGCGGTGGCTACACCTTC. Amino acid sequence: CSVEAGSSGGYTF.

This clone was detected only once. The rearrangement joins TRBV6-1 to TRBJ1-1; D is undetermined. Trimming pared 0 bases from V and 0 bases from J, leaving 11 bases between. The germline gives CDR1 MNHNS, CDR2 SASEGT. The CDR3 has 16 residues. The CDR3 DNA is TGTGCCAGCAGTGAAGCGCTTCCGGGAATGAACACTGAAGCTTTCTTT. This encodes CASSEALPGMNTEAFF.

The J gene is TRBJ1-5, the V gene TRBV23-1; D remains ambiguous. TRBV23-1 is noted as an ORF with a role that remains uncertain. The CDR3 runs 13 residues. V was shortened by 0 bases and J by 9 bases, with 9 bases between the two germline ends. Here the CDR3 DNA reads TGCGCCAGCAGTCAATCGGTAGTTGGGCCCCAGCATTTT. This encodes CASSQSVVGPQHF.

This rearrangement joins TRBV3-1 (or the pseudogene TRBV3-2) to TRBJ1-2, with no clear D. The CDR3 has 14 residues. The V gene's germline CDR1 is LGHDT and CDR2 YNNKEL (reference sequence). Trimming removed 1 base from V and 6 bases from J, with 12 bases in between. The CDR3 region has the DNA TGTGCCAGCAGCCAAGGTCCGAGCGTCAATGGCTACACCTTC. This encodes CASSQGPSVNGYTF.

This clone appeared a few times. V and J are TRBV5-6 and TRBJ2-3, with 12 bases aligning to TRBD2. V lost 1 base to trimming and J lost 0 bases; unmatched junction nucleotides: 3. Germline V gene data show CDR1 as SGHDT and CDR2 as YYEEEE. The CDR3 runs 17 residues. The CDR3 sequence is CASSLWTSGTSTDTQYF. The CDR3 region has the DNA TGTGCCAGCAGCTTGTGGACTAGCGGGACTAGCACAGATACGCAGTATTTT. Together with reference TRBV5-6 and TRBJ2-3, the CDR3 gives the full variable domain: DAGVTQSPTHLIKTRGQQVTLRCSPKSGHDTVSWYQQALGQGPQFIFQYYEEEERQRGNFPDRFSGHQFPNYSSELNVNALLLGDSALYLCASSLWTSGTSTDTQYFGPGTRLTVL.

Only a few counts were recorded for this clone. The gene calls are TRBV6-5 and TRBJ2-1; the match to TRBD2 covers 14 bases. V gave up 6 bases and J gave up 8 bases; unmatched junction bases: 6. Germline loops: CDR1 MNHEY, CDR2 SVGAGI. This CDR3 is built from 15 residues. The CDR3 DNA follows: TGTGCCAGCAGATGGACTAGCGGGGGGTTGGATGAGCAGTTCTTC. Protein sequence: CASRWTSGGLDEQFF.

The CDR3 reads CASSQHRYNEQFF. DNA for the CDR3: TGCGCCAGCAGTCAACACAGATACAATGAGCAGTTCTTC. The genes are TRBV10-1 and TRBJ2-1; D is unresolved. V was pared by 5 bases and J by 4 bases, with 9 bases between. CDR1 and CDR2 (germline): WNHNN, SYGVQD (reference sequence). The CDR3 covers 13 residues.

The rearrangement joins TRBV27 to TRBJ1-4; D is perhaps TRBD1 (5 bases). Looked up from germline, CDR1 is MNHEY and CDR2 is SMNVEV (reference sequence). CDR3 size: 14 residues. Trimming took off 2 bases at V and 8 bases at J, with 12 bases between the two ends. CDR3 in amino acids: CASSLLGHGEKLFF. CDR3 coding DNA: TGTGCCAGCAGTTTACTGGGGCATGGCGAAAAACTGTTTTTT.

The chain is built from TRBV19 and TRBJ2-1, with 8 bases aligning to TRBD2. CDR1 and CDR2 from the germline V gene are LNHDA and SQIVND (reference sequence). The CDR3 sequence is 17 residues long. The junction had 20 bases not matched to a gene; V was cut back by 7 bases and J by 9 bases. The CDR3 DNA sequence: TGTGCCAGTACCCTTAAACCCCCGGGACTAGAACGGGGTGAGCAGTTCTTC. It translates to CASTLKPPGLERGEQFF.

This clone appeared once. This sequence joins TRBV19 and TRBJ1-2; the D gene is possibly TRBD1 (6 bases). Trimming stripped 0 bases from V and 6 bases from J, with 11 bases between. The CDR3 covers 14 residues. From germline, CDR1 is LNHDA and CDR2 SQIVND (reference sequence). CDR3 in DNA: TGTGCCAGTAGTATAGATCGGGGACATCATGGCTACACCTTC. Protein sequence: CASSIDRGHHGYTF. Full variable domain (remainder filled in from reference TRBV19 and TRBJ1-2): DGGITQSPKYLFRKEGQNVTLSCEQNLNHDAMYWYRQDPGQGLRLIYYSQIVNDFQKGDIAEGYSVSREKKESFPLTVTSAQKNPTAFYLCASSIDRGHHGYTFGSGTRLTVV.

The chain is built from TRBV9 and TRBJ1-1; D possibly corresponds to TRBD1 (5 bases). The germline CDR1 and CDR2 sequences are SGDLS and YYNGEE. Trimming took 1 base from V and 5 from J, leaving 9 bases between them. This CDR3 has 13 amino acids. The CDR3 spells CASSVTGWTEAFF. The CDR3 DNA follows: TGTGCCAGCAGCGTAACAGGTTGGACTGAAGCTTTCTTT.

The chain uses TRBV5-5 and TRBJ2-3; 11 nucleotides line up with TRBD2. V lost 0 bases, J lost 3 bases, and 3 bases stayed unmatched. The CDR3 is 16 residues long. In germline, CDR1 is SGHKS, CDR2 YYEKEE (reference sequence). DNA of the CDR3: TGTGCCAGCAGCTTGGAGTTAGCGGGAGGGACAGATACGCAGTATTTT. Protein: CASSLELAGGTDTQYF.

As for this clone: One junction end does not reproduce the germline sequence, and a read error may be involved. The chain carries TRBV18 and TRBJ1-2; tentatively, D is TRBD1 (6 bases). This CDR3 region has 16 residues. Germline V lookup: CDR1 KGHSH, CDR2 LQKENI. The chain's CDR3 is CVSSPLSGTQHYGYTF. The CDR3 DNA reads TGTGTCAGCTCACCACTTTCTGGGACACAGCACTATGGCTACACCTTC.

The chain employs TRBV25-1 and TRBJ1-2; possible D gene TRBD1, 5 bases. The CDR3 is made up of 18 amino acids. Germline CDR1 MGHDK, CDR2 SYGVNS. V was pared by 1 base and J by 2 bases, with 20 bases between. The CDR3 region is CASSESMGGDGQNYGYTF. CDR3 bases: TGTGCCAGCAGTGAATCTATGGGGGGGGACGGTCAGAACTATGGCTACACCTTC.

This clone was counted once. The V gene is TRBV19, the J gene TRBJ1-3; 7 bases agree with TRBD1. Germline V gene lookup returns CDR1 LNHDA and CDR2 SQIVND (reference sequence). With V trimmed by 6 bases and J by 0 bases, 8 bases remained unmatched. The CDR3 runs 16 residues. CDR3 amino acids: CASSTGDSYSGNTIYF. CDR3 sequence (DNA): TGTGCCAGTAGCACAGGGGATAGCTACTCTGGAAACACCATATATTTT.

This rearrangement joins TRBV5-1 to TRBJ2-1; 9 positions agree with TRBD2. V gave up 1 base and J gave up 5 bases; unmatched junction bases: 4. There are 15 residues in the CDR3. Germline V gives CDR1 SGHRS, CDR2 YFSETQ. This CDR3 is CASSLWAGGDNEQFF. In nucleotides, the CDR3 is TGCGCCAGCAGCTTGTGGGCGGGAGGGGACAATGAGCAGTTCTTC.

This clone was seen only a few times. The chain uses TRBV11-2 and TRBJ2-7; maybe TRBD1 (8 bases). V lost 3 bases and J 7 bases, leaving 19 bases between the germline ends. The CDR3 is 15 amino acids. The V gene's germline CDR1 is SGHAT and CDR2 FQNNGV. As DNA, the CDR3 is TGTGCCAGCAGCTTGAATACCGGACAGGGAGGGGAGCAGTACTTC. Translating gives CASSLNTGQGGEQYF.

The CDR3 DNA sequence: TGTGCCACCAGCAGGTCCCTAGCGGGAGACACCGGGGAGCTGTTTTTT. Protein: CATSRSLAGDTGELFF. The J gene is TRBJ2-2, the V gene TRBV15, with 10 nucleotides matching TRBD2. Trimming took 3 bases from V and 3 from J; bases not matched to a gene: 4. Germline CDR1 is LNHNV and CDR2 is YYDKDF (reference sequence). The CDR3 has 16 amino acids.

The chain joins TRBV15 to TRBJ2-1; D is perhaps TRBD2 (6 bases). V lost 1 base to trimming and J lost 4 bases, with 11 bases between them. Germline V gene lookup returns CDR1 LNHNV and CDR2 YYDKDF (reference sequence). The CDR3 runs to 15 residues. CDR3 DNA sequence: TGTGCCACCAGCAGAGGGGGGGAGAGGTACAATGAGCAGTTCTTC. It encodes CATSRGGERYNEQFF.

This chain joins TRBV13 and TRBJ1-2; D is uncertain. V was shortened by 0 bases and J by 6 bases, with 14 bases between the two germline ends. Per the germline V gene, CDR1 is PRHDT and CDR2 is FYEKMQ (reference sequence). This CDR3 has 15 residues. CDR3 nucleotide sequence: TGTGCCAGCAGCTTAGGCCTGGCCAGGTTCCATGGCTACACCTTC. It specifies CASSLGLARFHGYTF.

Many counts were recorded for this clone. The chain carries TRBV21-1 and TRBJ1-5. TRBV21-1 is a listed pseudogene. The CDR3 has 16 amino acids. The DNA for the CDR3 is TGTGCCAGCAGCATCTTGAAGAGGGATCCCAATCAGCCCCAGCATTTT. The encoded protein is CASSILKRDPNQPQHF.

The chain combines TRBV5-1 with TRBJ2-3; a weak D match, TRBD2 (6 bases). V was clipped by 0 bases and J by 1 base, with 12 bases between them. CDR1 and CDR2 from the germline V gene are SGHRS and YFSETQ. This CDR3 region has 16 residues. Here the CDR3 reads CASSLVTGAGTDTQYF. In DNA, the CDR3 is TGCGCCAGCAGCTTGGTTACGGGAGCTGGCACAGATACGCAGTATTTT.

The genes are TRBV27 and TRBJ2-7; D is possibly TRBD2 (6 bases). The V gene lost 6 bases and the J gene lost 0 bases, with 18 bases spanning the gap. CDR1 is MNHEY, CDR2 SMNVEV, per germline (reference sequence). CDR3 length equals 16 residues. CDR3 DNA sequence: TGTGCCAGCAGCCCCACTTTGGGGAGGCGCTCCTACGAGCAGTACTTC. Amino acids: CASSPTLGRRSYEQYF.

The chain employs TRBV2 and TRBJ1-2; 10 bases map to TRBD1. This CDR3 comprises 16 residues. CDR1 and CDR2 from the germline V gene are SNHLY and FYNNEI. Trimming removed 1 base from V and 5 bases from J; junction bases left unmatched: 7. The CDR3 protein is CASSEDTGTGVYGYTF. CDR3 bases: TGTGCCAGCAGTGAAGACACCGGGACAGGGGTTTATGGCTACACCTTC.

The chain couples TRBV5-1 to TRBJ2-5; the match to TRBD1 covers 8 bases. The V segment lost 7 bases and the J segment 1 base; nucleotides outside the gene matches: 12. CDR3 length equals 16 residues. Germline loops: CDR1 SGHRS, CDR2 YFSETQ. The CDR3: CASSLSRGQAQETQYF. CDR3 DNA sequence: TGCGCCAGCTCATTGTCGAGGGGACAGGCCCAAGAGACCCAGTACTTC.

The chain is built from TRBV19 and TRBJ2-1; weak D call: TRBD2 (6 bases). CDR3 length equals 14 residues. The germline V and J ends were trimmed by 7 bases and 8 bases, with 18 bases remaining between them. Germline-derived CDR1 and CDR2 are LNHDA and SQIVND (reference sequence). The chain's CDR3 is CASKRVEREDEQFF. The CDR3 DNA follows: TGTGCCAGTAAAAGGGTTGAGAGGGAGGATGAGCAGTTCTTC.